These T cell receptor beta chains were read from a single sample in a study of blood T cells in healthy people across ages. One entry per CDR3 protein, called by TCRdb with MiXCR from the 5' RACE reads. The table has some 930,000 distinct CDR3 sequences, roughly 29% seen once; the top ten hold roughly a tenth. The sample was also linked to a second study, of T cells of mothers and their children.

The specimen was blood. These receptor sequences come from a woman in her thirties or forties in good health. CDR3s include the opening cysteine and the closing phenylalanine or tryptophan. A D gene is named only where the DNA matches it firmly. Rows give clone size only sometimes, using once, few, many, or a class for an expanded clone.

v_gene,d_gene,abundance,j_gene,CDR3aa,CDR3nt
TRBV9,TRBD1,few,TRBJ1-5,CASSAEQGNQPQHF,TGTGCCAGCAGCGCCGAACAGGGGAATCAGCCCCAGCATTTT
TRBV9,.,few,TRBJ2-1,CASSFSKNEQFF,TGTGCCAGCAGCTTTTCCAAAAATGAGCAGTTCTTC
TRBV20-1,TRBD2,.,TRBJ2-3,CSARGGSGDTQYF,TGCAGTGCTAGGGGCGGGAGTGGCGATACGCAGTATTTT
TRBV2,TRBD1,.,TRBJ2-1,CASSWDRAHNEQFF,TGTGCCAGCAGCTGGGACAGGGCACACAATGAGCAGTTCTTC
TRBV7-9,.,few,TRBJ1-2,CASSYSRDSKSANYGYTF,TGTGCCAGCAGCTATTCCCGGGACTCAAAAAGTGCCAACTATGGCTACACCTTC
TRBV4-1,.,.,TRBJ1-1,CASSQDVDTEAFF,TGCGCCAGCAGCCAAGACGTGGACACTGAAGCTTTCTTT
TRBV4-1,TRBD1,many,TRBJ1-2,CASSQGTGLGGGYTF,TGCGCCAGCAGCCAAGGGACAGGGCTCGGCGGCGGCTACACCTTC
TRBV20-1,TRBD1,few,TRBJ1-5,CSARQPDRADQPQHF,TGCAGTGCTAGACAACCGGACAGGGCGGATCAGCCCCAGCATTTT
TRBV10-3,.,.,TRBJ1-1,CAISDRDMNTEAFF,TGTGCCATCAGTGACAGGGACATGAACACTGAAGCTTTCTTT
TRBV10-2,.,.,TRBJ1-2,CASSERAGNGYTF,TGCGCCAGCAGTGAGAGGGCAGGGAACGGCTACACCTTC
TRBV18,.,few,TRBJ2-3,CASSPPRGAPSTDTQYF,TGTGCCAGCTCGCCACCCCGCGGGGCCCCTAGCACAGATACGCAGTATTTT
TRBV5-1,TRBD2,.,TRBJ2-1,CASSPLLAGVILRSYNEQFF,TGCGCCAGCAGCCCCCTACTAGCGGGAGTTATATTAAGGTCCTACAATGAGCAGTTCTTC
TRBV15,TRBD2,many,TRBJ2-1,CATSSGTSAHNEQFF,TGTGCCACCAGCAGTGGAACTAGCGCCCACAATGAGCAGTTCTTC
TRBV18,TRBD2,many,TRBJ2-5,CASSPALAGGSETQYF,TGTGCCAGCTCACCCGCGCTAGCGGGGGGCTCGGAGACCCAGTACTTC
TRBV3-1,.,.,TRBJ1-2,CASSQDRTYTF,TGTGCCAGCAGCCAAGATCGGACCTACACCTTC
TRBV15,.,few,TRBJ2-5,CATSREMLGLLYF,TGTGCCACCAGCAGAGAGATGCTGGGGCTCCTGTACTTC
TRBV6-2/TRBV6-3,.,few,TRBJ1-5,CASMALRANQPQHF,TGTGCCAGCATGGCGTTAAGGGCCAATCAGCCCCAGCATTTT